The present TCR beta chain was sequenced within a study of cytomegalovirus exposure and HLA in healthy donors. A word on this clone: Antigen unknown.

PCR was performed using 60 Vbeta and 13 Jbeta primers. Assay: immunoSEQ multiplex PCR; the TCRdb copy retains only in-frame clones and omits some. The sample has about 150,000 clones, approximately 80% seen once. General study points: For most TCR beta V segments, an earlier analysis put the productive rate at about 87% or about 30% of the time. DRB1 showed the most TCR associations and HLA-C the fewest in a later analysis, as rates varied by HLA locus. In vitro confirmation showed three CMV-associated chains to be CMV antigen specific. Reported results showed that the classifier diagnosed cytomegalovirus status with high specificity and sensitivity.

The V and J ends lost 4 bases and 4 bases, in that order; junction bases with no gene match: 9. CDR1 is SEHNR, CDR2 FQNEAQ, per germline (reference sequence). There are 16 residues in the CDR3. The TCR sequence derives from a man younger than 40 in good health and CMV-seropositive. The V gene is TRBV7-9, the J gene TRBJ1-3; 8 bases map to TRBD1. Sequences were obtained from PBMCs. The CDR3 DNA follows: TGTGCCAGCAGCTCGATGTGGACAGGGTCCGGAAACACCATATATTTT. Residues: CASSSMWTGSGNTIYF.